The clone carrying this T cell receptor beta chain was observed a handful of times. Its specificity is unknown. This CDR3 is 16 amino acids long. The V gene's germline CDR1 is SGDLS and CDR2 YYNGEE. The V segment lost 0 bases and the J segment 6 bases; nucleotides outside the gene matches: 4. Investigators reverse transcribed all isolated RNA, so they sequenced expressed TCRB transcripts. Profiling relied on immunoSEQ multiplex PCR, and the TCRdb table lists in-frame clones only, not all of them. This repertoire shows about 400,000 clones, approximately 12% found once; its top ten account for approximately 0.011%. The source of the sample is a study of beta chain features in type 1 diabetes. Study outcomes and limitations: All four CD4+ subsets from Type 1 diabetes patients carried moderately but significantly shorter TCRB CDR3s.

The chain links TRBV9 to TRBJ2-2; 11 bases align to TRBD1. This clonotype originated in a woman aged 18-35 years with type 1 diabetes. What was sequenced was naive CD4+ T cells from blood. CDR3 protein: CASSVDRTGGSGELFF. In DNA form, the CDR3 reads TGTGCCAGCAGCGTAGACAGGACAGGGGGCTCCGGGGAGCTGTTTTTT. Variable domain in full (rest from reference TRBV9 and TRBJ2-2): DSGVTQTPKHLITATGQRVTLRCSPRSGDLSVYWYQQSLDQGLQFLIQYYNGEERAKGNILERFSAQQFPDLHSELNLSSLELGDSALYFCASSVDRTGGSGELFFGEGSRLTVL.